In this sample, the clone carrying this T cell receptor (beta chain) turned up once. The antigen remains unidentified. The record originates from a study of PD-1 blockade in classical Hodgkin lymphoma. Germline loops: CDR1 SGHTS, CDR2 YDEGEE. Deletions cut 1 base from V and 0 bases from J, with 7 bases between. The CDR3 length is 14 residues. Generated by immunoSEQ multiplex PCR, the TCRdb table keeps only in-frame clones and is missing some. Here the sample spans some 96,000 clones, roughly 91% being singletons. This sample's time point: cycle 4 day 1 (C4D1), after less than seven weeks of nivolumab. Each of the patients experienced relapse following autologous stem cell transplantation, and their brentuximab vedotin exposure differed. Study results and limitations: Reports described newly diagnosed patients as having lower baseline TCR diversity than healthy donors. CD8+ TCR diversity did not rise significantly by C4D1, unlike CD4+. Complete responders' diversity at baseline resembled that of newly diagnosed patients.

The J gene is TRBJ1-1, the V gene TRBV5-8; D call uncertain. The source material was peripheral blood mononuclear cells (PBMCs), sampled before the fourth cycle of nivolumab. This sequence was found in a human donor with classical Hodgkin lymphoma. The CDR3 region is CASSLFGVNTEAFF. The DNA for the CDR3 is TGTGCCAGCAGCTTGTTTGGAGTGAACACTGAAGCTTTCTTT.